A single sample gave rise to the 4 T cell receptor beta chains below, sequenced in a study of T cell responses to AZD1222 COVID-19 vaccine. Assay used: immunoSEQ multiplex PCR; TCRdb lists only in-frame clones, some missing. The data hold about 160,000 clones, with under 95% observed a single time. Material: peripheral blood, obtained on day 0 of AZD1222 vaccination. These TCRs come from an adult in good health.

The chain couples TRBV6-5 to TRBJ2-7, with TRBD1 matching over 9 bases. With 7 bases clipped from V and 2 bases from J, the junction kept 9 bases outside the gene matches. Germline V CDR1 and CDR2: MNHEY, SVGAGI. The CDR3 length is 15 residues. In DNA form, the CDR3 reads TGTGCCAGCACCCTCACGACAGGGGGGACCTACGAGCAGTACTTC. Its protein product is CASTLTTGGTYEQYF.

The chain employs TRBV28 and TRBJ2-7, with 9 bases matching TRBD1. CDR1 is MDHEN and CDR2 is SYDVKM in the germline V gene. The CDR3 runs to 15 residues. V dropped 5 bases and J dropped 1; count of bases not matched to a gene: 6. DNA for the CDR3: TGTGCCAGCAGTGCCCCGGGACAGGGTTCCTACGAGCAGTACTTC. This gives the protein CASSAPGQGSYEQYF.

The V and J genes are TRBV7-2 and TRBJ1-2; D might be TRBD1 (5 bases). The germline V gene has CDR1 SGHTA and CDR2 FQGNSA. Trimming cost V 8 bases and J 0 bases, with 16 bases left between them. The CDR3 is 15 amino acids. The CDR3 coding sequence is TGTGCCAGCCGGCCAAGACAGTCCGCTAACTATGGCTACACCTTC. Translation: CASRPRQSANYGYTF.

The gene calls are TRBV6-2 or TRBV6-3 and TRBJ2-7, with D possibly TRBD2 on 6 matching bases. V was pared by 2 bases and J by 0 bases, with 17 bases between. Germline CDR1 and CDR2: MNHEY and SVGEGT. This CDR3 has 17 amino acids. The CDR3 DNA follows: TGTGCCAGCAGTTACGACACCGCAGGGAGGAGCTCCTACGAGCAGTACTTC. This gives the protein CASSYDTAGRSSYEQYF.